One and the same sample provided the 20 T cell receptor beta chains below, sequenced in a study of cytomegalovirus exposure and HLA in healthy donors (dated by TCRdb to 2015 to 2018). The library came from the immunoSEQ multiplex PCR assay. For the multiplex PCR, a mixture combining 60 forward primers for TCR Vbeta segments and 13 reverse primers for TCR Jbeta segments was used. TCRdb stores this immuneACCESS table with in-frame sequences only. Part of the clones is absent; in the studies checked, under half of the shortfall reflects unresolved V genes, and no reason is known for the rest. This sample is represented by roughly 130,000 clones; roughly 84% of them were singletons. The ten most abundant clones make up under 3.5% of the sample. Source material: PBMCs. The receptors originated from a man aged 50 to 59 in good health and CMV-seronegative.

The chain carries TRBV6-4 and TRBJ2-2; TRBD2 might be the D (7 bases). V dropped 6 bases and J dropped 3 bases, with 14 bases sitting between them. The CDR3 covers 15 residues. Looked up from germline, CDR1 is MRHNA and CDR2 is SNTAGT. CDR3 sequence: CASSRGASYTGELFF. Here the CDR3 DNA reads TGTGCCAGCAGCCGGGGGGCTAGCTACACCGGGGAGCTGTTTTTT.

The V and J genes are TRBV9 and TRBJ2-5; possible D gene TRBD1, 6 bases. Germline V CDR1 and CDR2: SGDLS, YYNGEE. The CDR3 consists of 14 residues. Trimming removed 3 bases from V and 11 bases from J, with 20 bases in between. Here the CDR3 DNA reads TGTGCCAGCAGCGCTCAACCTCAGGCAGGGGAGCAGTACTTC. As protein: CASSAQPQAGEQYF.

This clone showed up just a few times. The chain employs TRBV5-4 and TRBJ1-2, with D perhaps matching TRBD1 (6 bases). The CDR3 has 14 residues. Trimming shortened V by 4 bases and J by 4 bases, and 14 bases separated the two germline ends. Germline CDR1 SGHNT, CDR2 YYREEE (reference sequence). CDR3 in DNA: TGTGCCAGCAGCCCCCGGGACATAGGCTATGGCTACACCTTC. The encoded protein is CASSPRDIGYGYTF.

V usage is TRBV5-4 and J usage is TRBJ1-2; the match to TRBD1 covers 7 bases. Per the germline V gene, CDR1 is SGHNT and CDR2 is YYREEE (reference sequence). This CDR3 is built from 17 residues. V was pared by 4 bases and J by 2 bases, with 14 bases of the junction left unmatched. This CDR3 is CASSTGQASKRNYGYTF. The CDR3 bases are TGTGCCAGCAGCACCGGACAGGCCTCGAAGAGGAACTATGGCTACACCTTC.

The count of this clone is one. The chain joins TRBV7-9 to TRBJ1-2, with 7 bases aligning to TRBD1. Losses at the gene ends were 5 bases for V and 0 bases for J; bases not matched to a gene: 9. From germline, CDR1 is SEHNR and CDR2 FQNEAQ (reference sequence). CDR3 length: 16 residues. DNA for the CDR3: TGTGCCAGCAGCCGGACAGGTGCTACATCTAACTATGGCTACACCTTC. This gives the protein CASSRTGATSNYGYTF. The variable domain in full, completed from reference TRBV7-9 and TRBJ1-2, reads DTGVSQNPRHKITKRGQNVTFRCDPISEHNRLYWYRQTLGQGPEFLTYFQNEAQLEKSRLLSDRFSAERPKGSFSTLEIQRTEQGDSAMYLCASSRTGATSNYGYTFGSGTRLTVV.

The chain couples TRBV19 to TRBJ1-2, with unresolved D. The CDR3 has 12 amino acids. Deletions cut 2 bases from V and 6 bases from J, with 7 bases between. CDR1 is LNHDA and CDR2 is SQIVND in the germline V gene (reference sequence). The CDR3 nucleotides read TGTGCCAGTAGTATATCGGGGAATGGCTACACCTTC. It encodes CASSISGNGYTF. Supplemented by reference TRBV19 and TRBJ1-2, the full variable domain reads DGGITQSPKYLFRKEGQNVTLSCEQNLNHDAMYWYRQDPGQGLRLIYYSQIVNDFQKGDIAEGYSVSREKKESFPLTVTSAQKNPTAFYLCASSISGNGYTFGSGTRLTVV.

The chain combines TRBV4-1 with TRBJ1-5; 7 bases agree with TRBD1. The CDR3 is 14 amino acids. The ends lost 4 bases at V and 0 bases at J; junction bases unmatched: 0. Germline V gene lookup returns CDR1 MGHRA and CDR2 YSYEKL. The CDR3 DNA follows: TGCGCCAGCAGCCGACAGGGTAGCAATCAGCCCCAGCATTTT. Its protein is CASSRQGSNQPQHF.

The CDR3, as DNA: TGTGCCAGCAGGGACTCCTCAGGGGTGAACACTGAAGCTTTCTTT. Translation: CASRDSSGVNTEAFF. This rearrangement joins TRBV6-6 to TRBJ1-1; weak D call: TRBD1 (6 bases). The CDR3 is 15 amino acids. V dropped 6 bases and J dropped 0 bases, with 14 bases sitting between them. Germline V gene data show CDR1 as MNHNY and CDR2 as SVGAGI (reference sequence).

The genes are TRBV7-9 and TRBJ1-1; a possible D gene is TRBD1 (5 bases). The CDR3 runs to 15 residues. V lost 7 bases and J 1 base, leaving 16 bases between the germline ends. Germline V gene sequence: CDR1 SEHNR, CDR2 FQNEAQ (reference sequence). The CDR3 coding sequence is TGTGCCAGCAACGTTGGGGGGGGACCGAACACTGAAGCTTTCTTT. Its protein is CASNVGGGPNTEAFF.

V and J are TRBV2 and TRBJ1-2, with D possibly TRBD1 on 6 matching bases. Germline V gives CDR1 SNHLY, CDR2 FYNNEI. Trimming removed 6 bases at V and 5 bases at J, with 16 bases between. The CDR3 is 14 residues long. CDR3 sequence: CASRRDRSEYGYTF. Written as DNA, the CDR3 is TGTGCCAGCAGGCGTGACAGGTCTGAGTATGGCTACACCTTC.

The V gene is TRBV5-1, the J gene TRBJ1-2; D call uncertain. The CDR3 is 11 amino acids. Trimming took off 0 bases at V and 7 bases at J, with 4 bases between the two ends. In germline, CDR1 is SGHRS, CDR2 YFSETQ. The DNA of the CDR3 is TGCGCCAGCAGCTTGGACAGTGGCTACACCTTC. This gives the protein CASSLDSGYTF.

This chain joins TRBV5-1 and TRBJ2-6; D not resolved. Germline assignment: CDR1 SGHRS and CDR2 YFSETQ. This CDR3 has 15 residues. Trimming shortened V by 0 bases and J by 0 bases, and 4 bases separated the two germline ends. CDR3 sequence: CASSLGASGANVLTF. In DNA, the CDR3 is TGCGCCAGCAGCTTGGGGGCCTCTGGGGCCAACGTCCTGACTTTC.

The J gene is TRBJ2-3, the V gene TRBV11-2, with D perhaps matching TRBD2 (5 bases). The germline CDR1 and CDR2 sequences are SGHAT and FQNNGV. Trimming took 5 bases from V and 6 from J, leaving 12 bases between them. The length of the CDR3 is 13 residues. The chain's CDR3 is CASSLVRADTQYF. The DNA of the CDR3 is TGTGCCAGCAGCCTTGTGCGGGCGGATACGCAGTATTTT.

The chain joins TRBV4-1 to TRBJ1-5, with TRBD1 identical over 8 bases. The V gene's germline CDR1 is MGHRA and CDR2 YSYEKL. The CDR3 sequence is 13 residues long. V lost 4 bases to trimming and J lost 6 bases; unmatched junction nucleotides: 2. DNA of the CDR3: TGCGCCAGCAGCCGGGACAGGACTCAGCCCCAGCATTTT. Amino acid sequence: CASSRDRTQPQHF.

In this sample, this clone turned up a few times. V and J are TRBV5-1 and TRBJ2-1, with TRBD2 identical over 7 bases. The J segment lost 0 bases and the V segment lost 6 bases, leaving 6 bases of the junction unmatched. The CDR3 loop spans 15 amino acids. From germline, CDR1 is SGHRS and CDR2 YFSETQ. The CDR3: CASTLGGGSYNEQFF. The DNA of the CDR3 is TGCGCCAGCACCCTGGGGGGGGGCTCCTACAATGAGCAGTTCTTC.

This chain links TRBV5-4 with TRBJ1-1; possibly TRBD1 for D (5 bases). The CDR3 has 18 amino acids. V was pared by 5 bases and J by 4 bases, with 27 bases between. The germline V gene has CDR1 SGHNT and CDR2 YYREEE (reference sequence). The CDR3 nucleotides are TGTGCCAGCAGTCGCGGTCGGCAGGGAAATTTAGCTCGCACTGAAGCTTTCTTT. It specifies CASSRGRQGNLARTEAFF.

This clone was picked up one time. The chain recombines TRBV5-4 with TRBJ2-7; 9 bases are shared with TRBD1. This CDR3 has 15 residues. The V segment lost 2 bases and the J segment 5 bases; nucleotides outside the gene matches: 8. Germline V gene sequence: CDR1 SGHNT, CDR2 YYREEE (reference sequence). DNA for the CDR3: TGTGCCAGCAGCTTAGCCGGGACAGGGCCCCACGAGCAGTACTTC. This translates into CASSLAGTGPHEQYF.

The CDR3 sequence: CASSQEGGAGELFF. Here the CDR3 DNA reads TGCGCCAGCAGCCAAGAGGGGGGTGCCGGGGAGCTGTTTTTT. The V call is TRBV4-3, the J call TRBJ2-2; tentative D call: TRBD2 (6 bases). V lost 0 bases to trimming and J lost 6 bases, with 8 bases between them. This CDR3 region has 14 residues. Germline V CDR1 and CDR2: LGHNA, YSLEER.

This sequence joins TRBV4-1 and TRBJ1-6; 7 bases are a match to TRBD1. V trimming: 2 bases; J trimming: 8 bases; junction bases outside the gene matches: 9. CDR1 is MGHRA, CDR2 YSYEKL, per germline. CDR3 length equals 16 residues. The CDR3 here is CASSQRDRVQDSPLHF. The CDR3 nucleotides are TGCGCCAGCAGCCAAAGAGACAGGGTGCAGGATTCACCCCTCCACTTT.

This clone was picked up a small number of times. This chain uses TRBV10-1 with TRBJ1-1; D not resolved. V was trimmed by 10 bases and J by 10 bases, leaving 22 bases between them. CDR3 size: 13 residues. The germline V gene has CDR1 WNHNN and CDR2 SYGVQD (reference sequence). CDR3 sequence reads: CATSPGLPRGAFF. DNA of the CDR3: TGCGCCACCTCGCCGGGCTTACCGCGGGGAGCTTTCTTT.